The 21 T cell receptor beta chains reported below all come from one sample, sequenced in a study of human T cells and chemical hapten exposure. The time point is: patch test 3, about 24 weeks after DPC sensitization. Treatment denoted: therapeutic diphenylcyclopropenone sensitization with weekly scalp DPC. TCRdb re-called the RACE reads with MiXCR, one entry per CDR3 protein. The sample yields tens of thousands of distinct CDR3 sequences, over 8.5% seen once. The specimen comprised whole blood, sampled in connection with sensitization to the hapten diphenylcyclopropenone (DPC). Every receptor here comes from a woman in her forties or fifties with alopecia areata. Some clones in this sample may be carry-over from other donors' samples.

This clonotype occurred a few times. The chain is built from TRBV4-3 and TRBJ1-2; a possible D gene is TRBD1 (6 bases). Trimming took off 4 bases at V and 0 bases at J, with 12 bases between the two ends. The CDR3 covers 15 residues. Looked up from germline, CDR1 is LGHNA and CDR2 is YSLEER. CDR3 DNA: TGCGCCAGCAGCCGACAGGCAGCTACTAACTATGGCTACACCTTC. Its translation: CASSRQAATNYGYTF.

There are many counts of this clonotype. The CDR3 spells CASSPTPAAKPQHF. The CDR3, as DNA: TGTGCCAGCTCACCGACCCCGGCAGCGAAGCCCCAGCATTTT. The chain couples TRBV18 to TRBJ1-5; no clear D. V gave up 3 bases and J gave up 8 bases, with 14 bases separating them. This CDR3 region has 14 residues. Germline lookup yields CDR1 KGHSH and CDR2 LQKENI.

This clonotype occurred many times. The CDR3 reads CASSPSGRTDTQYF. CDR3 DNA: TGTGCCAGCAGCCCGAGCGGCCGCACAGATACGCAGTATTTT. The chain links TRBV7-9 to TRBJ2-3; tentative D call: TRBD2 (5 bases). V was shortened by 5 bases and J by 1 base, with 10 bases between the two germline ends. The CDR3 has 14 amino acids. Germline V CDR1 and CDR2: SEHNR, FQNEAQ (reference sequence).

V usage is TRBV15 and J usage is TRBJ1-1; perhaps TRBD1 as D (5 bases). V dropped 3 bases and J dropped 4 bases, with 15 bases sitting between them. The CDR3 contains 15 residues. Germline lookup yields CDR1 LNHNV and CDR2 YYDKDF (reference sequence). The CDR3 DNA sequence: TGTGCCACCAGCAGTGGACGGACACGGGTCACTGAAGCTTTCTTT. It specifies CATSSGRTRVTEAFF.

The chain combines TRBV20-1 with TRBJ2-3; D call uncertain. Germline V gene sequence: CDR1 DFQATT, CDR2 SNEGSKA (reference sequence). The CDR3 is 13 residues long. V dropped 5 bases and J dropped 1 base, with 10 bases sitting between them. The CDR3 sequence: CSAGRGGTDTQYF. In nucleotides, the CDR3 is TGCAGTGCTGGGCGTGGGGGCACAGATACGCAGTATTTT.

The rearrangement links TRBV3-1 to TRBJ1-6; no firm D call. CDR3 length equals 13 residues. Germline CDR1 and CDR2: LGHDT and YNNKEL (reference sequence). V was pared by 0 bases and J by 9 bases, with 6 bases between. DNA of the CDR3: TGTGCCAGCAGCCAAGATCAAGGTTCACCCCTCCACTTT. It specifies CASSQDQGSPLHF.

This clonotype was picked up many times. The chain combines TRBV28 with TRBJ2-2; no clear D gene. Germline lookup yields CDR1 MDHEN and CDR2 SYDVKM. This CDR3 spans 13 amino acids. Trimming pared 6 bases from V and 6 bases from J, leaving 11 bases between. CDR3 in amino acids: CASRVDLAGELFF. In nucleotides, the CDR3 is TGTGCCAGCAGAGTTGATTTAGCCGGGGAGCTGTTTTTT. Full variable domain (rest looked up from reference TRBV28 and TRBJ2-2): DVKVTQSSRYLVKRTGEKVFLECVQDMDHENMFWYRQDPGLGLRLIYFSYDVKMKEKGDIPEGYSVSREKKERFSLILESASTNQTSMYLCASRVDLAGELFFGEGSRLTVL.

This clonotype occurred a few times. The chain links TRBV28 to TRBJ2-1, with TRBD2 matching over 11 bases. The germline gives CDR1 MDHEN, CDR2 SYDVKM. This CDR3 is built from 14 residues. J was trimmed by 14 bases and V by 6 bases; bases with no gene match: 12. The CDR3 spells CASRAGTSGLKEFF. CDR3 nucleotide sequence: TGTGCCAGCAGGGCCGGGACTAGCGGCCTTAAGGAGTTCTTC.

This clonotype has only a few counts. The chain is built from TRBV3-1 and TRBJ1-2; possible D gene TRBD1, 5 bases. Trimming pared 0 bases from V and 5 bases from J, leaving 7 bases between. CDR3 length: 13 residues. In germline, CDR1 is LGHDT, CDR2 YNNKEL (reference sequence). The CDR3 sequence is CASSQDGAYGYTF. The CDR3 nucleotides are TGTGCCAGCAGCCAAGATGGGGCATATGGCTACACCTTC.

This clonotype showed up just a few times. V usage is TRBV7-2 and J usage is TRBJ1-1, with D maybe TRBD1 (5 bases). V lost 1 base and J lost 5, with 11 bases in between. The CDR3 is 14 residues long. Germline V gives CDR1 SGHTA, CDR2 FQGNSA. The CDR3 spells CASSLEGRGTEAFF. The CDR3 nucleotides read TGTGCCAGCAGCTTAGAGGGGCGCGGGACTGAAGCTTTCTTT.

The table lists this clonotype with a few counts. This chain connects TRBV7-2 to TRBJ2-1; no clear D gene. This CDR3 region has 13 residues. Per germline, CDR1 SGHTA and CDR2 FQGNSA. V lost 0 bases and J lost 4, with 4 bases in between. The CDR3 sequence: CASSLARYNEQFF. The CDR3, as DNA: TGTGCCAGCAGCTTAGCTAGGTACAATGAGCAGTTCTTC.

Many counts were recorded for this clonotype. The chain employs TRBV12-3 or TRBV12-4 and TRBJ2-3; the match to TRBD2 covers 7 bases. With 5 bases clipped from V and 11 bases from J, the junction kept 7 bases outside the gene matches. The CDR3 consists of 12 residues. The CDR3 nucleotides are TGTGCCAGCAGTCTCCGACTAGCCGGGCAGTATTTT. Encoded protein: CASSLRLAGQYF.

In regard to this clonotype: Germline is not matched at one junction end, which may reflect a read error. This chain connects TRBV3-1 to TRBJ2-7, with TRBD1 matching over 8 bases. The germline V gene encodes CDR1 LGHDT and CDR2 YNNKEL (reference sequence). The CDR3 length is 11 residues. In nucleotides, the CDR3 is TGTGCCAGCAGCCAAGGGGGACAGGCCCAGTTC. It is translated as CASSQGGQAQF.

The chain couples TRBV6-5 to TRBJ2-3, with 8 bases identical to TRBD2. Germline V gene data show CDR1 as MNHEY and CDR2 as SVGAGI. The trim removed 2 bases at V and 4 bases at J, leaving 14 bases unmatched. CDR3 length equals 18 residues. CDR3 in amino acids: CASSYRGVRSGGADTQYF. CDR3 coding DNA: TGTGCCAGCAGTTACCGGGGTGTGAGGAGCGGGGGTGCAGATACGCAGTATTTT.

This clonotype was counted at least ten times. The chain uses TRBV20-1 and TRBJ2-1, with 9 bases aligning to TRBD2. The germline CDR1 and CDR2 sequences are DFQATT and SNEGSKA (reference sequence). This CDR3 is built from 14 residues. Unmatched junction bases numbered 2, after V lost 5 bases and J lost 0 bases. CDR3 in DNA: TGCAGTGCTCGTAGCGGGAGCTCCTACAATGAGCAGTTCTTC. Its protein product is CSARSGSSYNEQFF.

This clonotype was recorded a few times. J is TRBJ2-1 and V is TRBV7-8; TRBD2 might be the D (5 bases). Germline CDR1 reads SGHVS; CDR2 reads FQNEAQ. This CDR3 is built from 15 residues. The germline V and J ends were trimmed by 1 base and 6 bases, with 13 bases remaining between them. CDR3 DNA sequence: TGTGCCAGCAGCTTAGTTGGAGCTAGCTCCAATGAGCAGTTCTTC. Translated, it gives CASSLVGASSNEQFF.

The V call is TRBV7-2, the J call TRBJ1-2; D gene ambiguous. Per germline, CDR1 SGHTA and CDR2 FQGNSA. The V end was cut by 1 base, the J end by 4 bases, with 7 bases between. The CDR3 has 13 residues. The CDR3 bases are TGTGCCAGCAGCTTAGTTGCAGTCTATGGCTACACCTTC. As protein: CASSLVAVYGYTF.

The V call is TRBV5-1, the J call TRBJ1-1; TRBD1 matches at 10 bases. V dropped 4 bases and J dropped 3; count of bases not matched to a gene: 9. Germline loops: CDR1 SGHRS, CDR2 YFSETQ. The CDR3 runs 16 residues. CDR3 loop: CASSPGQGRAYTEAFF. The CDR3 nucleotides read TGCGCCAGCAGCCCGGGACAGGGGAGGGCCTACACTGAAGCTTTCTTT.

This clonotype was seen a handful of times. V is TRBV7-9 and J is TRBJ1-1, with a tentative D call TRBD1 (5 bases). Germline CDR1 SEHNR, CDR2 FQNEAQ (reference sequence). The CDR3 is 11 amino acids. With 8 bases removed from V and 5 bases from J, the gap between germline ends came to 9 bases. CDR3 DNA sequence: TGTGCCAGCTCAGGGTTGACTGAAGCTTTCTTT. Translated, it gives CASSGLTEAFF.

This sequence joins TRBV10-1 and TRBJ1-1, with TRBD1 identical over 8 bases. The V gene's germline CDR1 is WNHNN and CDR2 SYGVQD (reference sequence). This CDR3 has 13 residues. The V gene end was trimmed by 6 bases and the J gene end by 4 bases; junction bases not matched to a gene: 4. The CDR3 protein is CASRGQGPTEAFF. The DNA for the CDR3 is TGCGCCAGCAGAGGACAGGGACCCACTGAAGCTTTCTTT.

This clonotype was recorded many times. This chain links TRBV28 with TRBJ2-7; a possible D gene is TRBD2 (5 bases). Trimming cost V 3 bases and J 2 bases, with 5 bases left between them. The CDR3 contains 12 residues. In germline, CDR1 is MDHEN, CDR2 SYDVKM. CDR3: CASSFGTYEQYF. The CDR3 DNA reads TGTGCCAGCAGTTTCGGGACCTACGAGCAGTACTTC.